Presented here are 21 T cell receptor beta chains from one specimen sequenced in a study of graft-versus-host responses after intestinal transplantation. Method: immunoSEQ multiplex PCR; TCRdb's copy keeps in-frame clones and lacks some. The sample includes about 20,000 clones, about 89% of them seen just once. The sequencing here drew on bone marrow, taken approximately 120 days after transplant. These receptors all stem from a human patient who received an intestinal transplant, so some T cells may come from the graft donor.

This clone appeared once. This chain's CDR3 is CASRGTGGTGELFF. The CDR3 nucleotides read TGTGCCAGCAGAGGGACAGGGGGCACCGGGGAGCTGTTTTTT. This chain joins TRBV9 and TRBJ2-2, with 11 bases that match TRBD1. The germline CDR1 and CDR2 sequences are SGDLS and YYNGEE. This CDR3 is 14 amino acids long. After removal of 5 bases from V and 4 bases from J, the junction contained 1 base not matched to a gene.

The chain employs TRBV29-1 and TRBJ2-2; no reliable D call. V was pared by 5 bases and J by 8 bases, with 6 bases between. Germline lookup yields CDR1 SQVTM and CDR2 ANQGSEA. This CDR3 comprises 10 residues. The CDR3 sequence is CSVYRGELFF. In DNA form, the CDR3 reads TGCAGCGTTTATCGGGGGGAGCTGTTTTTT.

The chain has TRBV10-1 and TRBJ2-7; D ambiguous. The CDR3 runs 14 residues. V lost 1 base and J lost 6, with 13 bases in between. Germline lookup yields CDR1 WNHNN and CDR2 SYGVQD (reference sequence). CDR3 residues: CASSEFHGSPEQYF. The CDR3 DNA follows: TGCGCCAGCAGTGAGTTCCACGGCTCCCCCGAGCAGTACTTC.

The V and J genes are TRBV9 and TRBJ2-1; 10 nucleotides align to TRBD2. Germline CDR1 is SGDLS and CDR2 is YYNGEE. CDR3 size: 13 residues. Losses at the gene ends were 7 bases for V and 5 bases for J; bases not matched to a gene: 3. CDR3 DNA: TGTGCCAGCCAGGGACTAGCGAACAATGAGCAGTTCTTC. It is translated as CASQGLANNEQFF.

V is TRBV5-1 and J is TRBJ1-4; TRBD1 is a possible D gene (5 bases). The CDR3 extends over 14 amino acids. CDR1 and CDR2 from the germline V gene are SGHRS and YFSETQ. The V gene lost 5 bases and the J gene lost 4 bases, with 12 bases spanning the gap. The CDR3 DNA reads as TGCGCCAGCAGACTCGACAGTGATAATGAAAAACTGTTTTTT. It translates to CASRLDSDNEKLFF.

V usage is TRBV4-2 and J usage is TRBJ2-3, with TRBD2 identical over 8 bases. Trimming cost V 0 bases and J 4 bases; bases outside gene matches: 3. Germline CDR1 reads LGHNA; CDR2 reads YNFKEQ. The CDR3 runs 15 residues. Here the CDR3 reads CASSQDREGPDTQYF. DNA of the CDR3: TGTGCCAGCAGCCAAGATCGGGAGGGCCCAGATACGCAGTATTTT.

The CDR3 is CSVGTLGLGYNEQFF. The CDR3 DNA reads as TGCAGCGTTGGGACCCTTGGACTGGGCTACAATGAGCAGTTCTTC. The chain joins TRBV29-1 to TRBJ2-1; D might be TRBD2 (5 bases). Germline lookup yields CDR1 SQVTM and CDR2 ANQGSEA. V was trimmed by 4 bases and J by 3 bases, leaving 16 bases between them. The CDR3 is 15 amino acids.

The chain employs TRBV19 and TRBJ1-6, with D possibly matching TRBD1 (5 bases). The germline V and J ends were trimmed by 0 bases and 5 bases, with 8 bases remaining between them. The germline V gene has CDR1 LNHDA and CDR2 SQIVND (reference sequence). The CDR3 sequence is 15 residues long. The CDR3 DNA reads TGTGCCAGTAGTATAGAGGGACTGAATAATTCACCCCTCCACTTT. Amino acids: CASSIEGLNNSPLHF.

The chain employs TRBV6-6 and TRBJ1-3, with no clear D. Per the germline V gene, CDR1 is MNHNY and CDR2 is SVGAGI (reference sequence). Trimming cost V 4 bases and J 1 base, with 8 bases left between them. CDR3 length: 14 residues. CDR3 protein: CASSSDTSGNTIYF. The CDR3 DNA reads as TGTGCCAGCAGTTCTGACACGTCTGGAAACACCATATATTTT.

This clone is classed as medium-sized. The chain is built from TRBV6-6 and TRBJ2-1, with D possibly being TRBD1 or TRBD2 (6 bases each). Trimming removed 7 bases from V and 11 bases from J, with 12 bases in between. The CDR3 covers 11 residues. Germline V gives CDR1 MNHNY, CDR2 SVGAGI (reference sequence). The CDR3 protein is CASTLGGKQFF. The CDR3 DNA reads TGTGCCAGCACCCTCGGGGGCAAGCAGTTCTTC.

This chain links TRBV7-8 with TRBJ2-6, with a tentative D call TRBD2 (6 bases). Germline V lookup: CDR1 SGHVS, CDR2 FQNEAQ. Trimming removed 5 bases from V and 2 bases from J, with 16 bases in between. The CDR3 has 17 amino acids. The CDR3 sequence is CASSRLGLRAGANVLTF. In DNA, the CDR3 is TGTGCCAGCAGCCGACTAGGCCTCAGGGCTGGGGCCAACGTCCTGACTTTC.

The gene calls are TRBV5-1 and TRBJ2-5; D gene ambiguous. In germline, CDR1 is SGHRS, CDR2 YFSETQ. The CDR3 loop spans 14 amino acids. The ends were cut back, 4 bases at V and 0 bases at J, with 10 bases in the middle. The DNA of the CDR3 is TGCGCCAGCAGCCTCAAACGGTACCAAGAGACCCAGTACTTC. It encodes CASSLKRYQETQYF.

The rearrangement joins TRBV5-1 to TRBJ1-2; 7 nucleotides align to TRBD1. V was pared by 5 bases and J by 7 bases, with 14 bases of the junction left unmatched. This CDR3 spans 15 amino acids. The V gene's germline CDR1 is SGHRS and CDR2 YFSETQ. The CDR3 sequence is CASRTDGGQGVGYTF. CDR3 nucleotide sequence: TGCGCCAGCAGGACGGACGGAGGGCAGGGGGTTGGCTACACCTTC.

V and J are TRBV4-2 and TRBJ2-3; D may be TRBD2 (6 bases). Germline V gene data show CDR1 as LGHNA and CDR2 as YNFKEQ. The CDR3 runs to 15 residues. V was shortened by 0 bases and J by 4 bases, with 11 bases between the two germline ends. The CDR3 loop is CASSQETGEADTQYF. Written as DNA, the CDR3 is TGTGCCAGCAGCCAAGAGACGGGAGAGGCAGATACGCAGTATTTT.

In this sample, this clone turned up once. The chain recombines TRBV9 with TRBJ2-1, with TRBD2 matching 9 bases. Losses at the gene ends were 4 bases for V and 7 bases for J; bases not matched to a gene: 18. Germline CDR1 is SGDLS and CDR2 is YYNGEE. This CDR3 has 18 amino acids. The CDR3 loop reads CASSPIYRAGGPGNEQFF. The CDR3 DNA reads TGTGCCAGCAGCCCCATCTATCGGGCGGGAGGGCCCGGGAATGAGCAGTTCTTC.

The gene calls are TRBV5-1 and TRBJ1-3; D not resolved. This CDR3 has 16 residues. V dropped 0 bases and J dropped 0 bases, with 10 bases sitting between them. Germline CDR1 and CDR2: SGHRS and YFSETQ. CDR3 residues: CASSLGWESSGNTIYF. CDR3 bases: TGCGCCAGCAGCTTGGGTTGGGAGAGCTCTGGAAACACCATATATTTT.

V usage is TRBV6-4 and J usage is TRBJ2-5; no definite D call. The V gene's germline CDR1 is MRHNA and CDR2 SNTAGT. This CDR3 comprises 13 residues. Trimming removed 5 bases at V and 8 bases at J, with 15 bases between. This CDR3 is CASSPTDESTQYF. The CDR3 DNA is TGTGCCAGCAGTCCAACGGACGAGTCAACCCAGTACTTC.

This clone showed up just a few times. This chain links TRBV30 with TRBJ2-5; 9 positions agree with TRBD1. Germline V gives CDR1 GTSNPN, CDR2 SVGIG (reference sequence). The CDR3 is 15 amino acids. V shed 5 bases, J shed 3 bases, and the junction held 10 bases outside the gene matches. The CDR3 DNA reads as TGTGCCTGGCGGACAGGGGCTAACTTCAAAGAGACCCAGTACTTC. Its protein product is CAWRTGANFKETQYF.

This clone was detected once. The V call is TRBV6-1, the J call TRBJ2-1; TRBD2 is a possible D gene (5 bases). Germline CDR1 MNHNS, CDR2 SASEGT. The V end lost 3 bases, the J end lost 12 bases, and 21 bases lay between the germline ends. This CDR3 is built from 15 residues. The CDR3: CASSEAAADVTGQFF. The CDR3 DNA reads TGTGCCAGCAGTGAGGCGGCAGCGGATGTCACTGGGCAGTTCTTC.

The chain employs TRBV10-1 and TRBJ2-3, with 9 bases identical to TRBD1. The V gene's germline CDR1 is WNHNN and CDR2 SYGVQD (reference sequence). The ends lost 2 bases at V and 2 bases at J; junction bases unmatched: 2. This CDR3 is 15 amino acids long. The CDR3 sequence is CASSEGTGHTDTQYF. As DNA, the CDR3 is TGCGCCAGCAGTGAGGGGACAGGGCACACAGATACGCAGTATTTT.

The chain links TRBV27 to TRBJ2-1, with TRBD2 matching 7 bases. The CDR3 length is 15 residues. V dropped 6 bases and J dropped 6; count of bases not matched to a gene: 11. Germline lookup yields CDR1 MNHEY and CDR2 SMNVEV (reference sequence). The CDR3 is CASSQAGISINEQFF. The CDR3 DNA reads as TGTGCCAGCAGCCAAGCGGGAATCTCCATCAATGAGCAGTTCTTC.